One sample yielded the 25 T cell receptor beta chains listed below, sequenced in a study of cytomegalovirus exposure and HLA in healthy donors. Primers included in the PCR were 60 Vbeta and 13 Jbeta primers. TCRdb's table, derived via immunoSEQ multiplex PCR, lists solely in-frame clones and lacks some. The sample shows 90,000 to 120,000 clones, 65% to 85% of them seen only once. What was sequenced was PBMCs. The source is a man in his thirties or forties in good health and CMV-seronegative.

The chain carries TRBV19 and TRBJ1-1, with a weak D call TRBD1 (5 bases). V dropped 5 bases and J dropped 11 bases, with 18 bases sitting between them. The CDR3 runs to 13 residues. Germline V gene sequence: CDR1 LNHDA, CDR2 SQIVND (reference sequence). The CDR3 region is CASSLWTGDWAFF. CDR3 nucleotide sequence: TGTGCCAGTAGTCTCTGGACGGGGGACTGGGCTTTCTTT. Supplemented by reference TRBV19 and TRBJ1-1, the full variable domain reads DGGITQSPKYLFRKEGQNVTLSCEQNLNHDAMYWYRQDPGQGLRLIYYSQIVNDFQKGDIAEGYSVSREKKESFPLTVTSAQKNPTAFYLCASSLWTGDWAFFGQGTRLTVV.

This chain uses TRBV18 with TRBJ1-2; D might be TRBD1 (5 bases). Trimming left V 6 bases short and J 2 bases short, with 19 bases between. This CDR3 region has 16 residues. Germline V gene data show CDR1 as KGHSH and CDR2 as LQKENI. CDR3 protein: CASSAGEMRLNYGYTF. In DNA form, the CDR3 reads TGTGCCAGCTCGGCGGGGGAGATGAGGCTGAACTATGGCTACACCTTC.

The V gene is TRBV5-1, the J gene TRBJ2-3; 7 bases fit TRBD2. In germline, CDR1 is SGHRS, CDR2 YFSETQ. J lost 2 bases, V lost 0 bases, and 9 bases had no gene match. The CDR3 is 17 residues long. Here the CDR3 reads CASSLAASGSFTDTQYF. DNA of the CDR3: TGCGCCAGCAGCTTGGCGGCTAGCGGATCTTTCACAGATACGCAGTATTTT.

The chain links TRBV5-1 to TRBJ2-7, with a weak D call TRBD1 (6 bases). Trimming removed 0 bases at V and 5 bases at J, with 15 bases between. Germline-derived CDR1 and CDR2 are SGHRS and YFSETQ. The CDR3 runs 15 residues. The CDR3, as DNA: TGCGCCAGCAGCTTGGAGGGGCAGGGGTCCCACGAGCAGTACTTC. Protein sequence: CASSLEGQGSHEQYF.

In DNA, the CDR3 is TGTGCCAGCAGCCAAGGGGGACGGGTCGGCGGGAACGGGGAGCTGTTTTTT. Protein: CASSQGGRVGGNGELFF. The chain combines TRBV4-2 with TRBJ2-2, with D possibly TRBD2 on 6 matching bases. The CDR3 is 17 residues long. The V end lost 1 base, the J end lost 7 bases, and 19 bases lay between the germline ends. CDR1 is LGHNA, CDR2 YNFKEQ, per germline.

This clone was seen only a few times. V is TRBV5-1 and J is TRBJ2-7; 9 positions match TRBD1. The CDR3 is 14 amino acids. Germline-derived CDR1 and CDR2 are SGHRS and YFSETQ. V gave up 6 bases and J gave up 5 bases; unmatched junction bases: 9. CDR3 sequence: CASKSGQGFNEQYF. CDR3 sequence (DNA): TGCGCCAGCAAGTCGGGACAGGGATTTAACGAGCAGTACTTC.

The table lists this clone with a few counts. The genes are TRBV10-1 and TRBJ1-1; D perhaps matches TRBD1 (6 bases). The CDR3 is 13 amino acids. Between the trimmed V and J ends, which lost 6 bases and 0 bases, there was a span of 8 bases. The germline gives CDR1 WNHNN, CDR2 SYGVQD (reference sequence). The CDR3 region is CASRQGMNTEAFF. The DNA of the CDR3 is TGCGCCAGCAGACAGGGAATGAACACTGAAGCTTTCTTT.

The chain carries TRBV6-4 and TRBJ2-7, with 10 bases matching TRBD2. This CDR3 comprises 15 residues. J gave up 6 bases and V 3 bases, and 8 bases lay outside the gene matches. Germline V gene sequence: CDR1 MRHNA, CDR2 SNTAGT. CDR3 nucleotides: TGTGCCAGCAGTGAAAACCTAGCGGGAGCGGGCGAGCAGTACTTC. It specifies CASSENLAGAGEQYF.

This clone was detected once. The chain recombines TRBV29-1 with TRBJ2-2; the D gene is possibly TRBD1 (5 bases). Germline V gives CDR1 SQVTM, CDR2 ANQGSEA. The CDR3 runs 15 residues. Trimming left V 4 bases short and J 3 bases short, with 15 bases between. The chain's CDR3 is CSVVRQGTHTGELFF. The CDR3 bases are TGCAGCGTTGTAAGGCAGGGAACGCACACCGGGGAGCTGTTTTTT.

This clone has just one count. The DNA for the CDR3 is TGTGCCAGCAGCGTAGGGGACAGGAATGAAAAACTGTTTTTT. It specifies CASSVGDRNEKLFF. The gene calls are TRBV9 and TRBJ1-4, with 8 bases fitting TRBD1. The CDR3 spans 14 residues. V shed 0 bases and J 5 bases; nucleotides not matched to a gene: 0. CDR1 is SGDLS and CDR2 is YYNGEE in the germline V gene.

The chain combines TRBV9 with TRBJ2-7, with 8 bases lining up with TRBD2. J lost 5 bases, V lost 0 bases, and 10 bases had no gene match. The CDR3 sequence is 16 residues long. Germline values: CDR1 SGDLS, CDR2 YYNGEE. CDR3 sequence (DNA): TGTGCCAGCAGCGTAGACGCGGGGGGACCTGTTGACGAGCAGTACTTC. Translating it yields CASSVDAGGPVDEQYF.

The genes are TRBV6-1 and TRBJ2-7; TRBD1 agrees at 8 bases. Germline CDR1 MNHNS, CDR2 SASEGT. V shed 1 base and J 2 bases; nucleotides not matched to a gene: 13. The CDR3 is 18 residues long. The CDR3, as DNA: TGTGCCAGCAGTGAAGGGGCCCCCATGCAGGGGGCTGCCTACGAGCAGTACTTC. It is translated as CASSEGAPMQGAAYEQYF.

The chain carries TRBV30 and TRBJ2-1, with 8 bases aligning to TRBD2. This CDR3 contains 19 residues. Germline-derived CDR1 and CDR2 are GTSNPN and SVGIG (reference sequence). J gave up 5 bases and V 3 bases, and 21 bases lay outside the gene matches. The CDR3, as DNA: TGTGCCTGGAGACGTAGGGTAACTAGCGGTTCCGTTCGACACAATGAGCAGTTCTTC. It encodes CAWRRRVTSGSVRHNEQFF. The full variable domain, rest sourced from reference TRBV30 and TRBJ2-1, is SQTIHQWPATLVQPVGSPLSLECTVEGTSNPNLYWYRQAAGRGLQLLFYSVGIGQISSEVPQNLSASRPQDRQFILSSKKLLLSDSGFYLCAWRRRVTSGSVRHNEQFFGPGTRLTVL.

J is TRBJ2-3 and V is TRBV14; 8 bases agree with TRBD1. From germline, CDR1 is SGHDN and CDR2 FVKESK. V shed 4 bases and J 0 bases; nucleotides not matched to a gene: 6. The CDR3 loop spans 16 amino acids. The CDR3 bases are TGTGCCAGCAGCCGATGGACAGGGTCTAGCACAGATACGCAGTATTTT. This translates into CASSRWTGSSTDTQYF.

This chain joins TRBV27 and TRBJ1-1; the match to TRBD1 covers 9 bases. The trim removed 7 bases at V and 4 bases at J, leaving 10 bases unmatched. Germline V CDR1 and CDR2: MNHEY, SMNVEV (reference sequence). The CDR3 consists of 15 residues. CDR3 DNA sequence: TGTGCCAGCACCAGGGGACAGGGATGGGGCACTGAAGCTTTCTTT. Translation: CASTRGQGWGTEAFF.

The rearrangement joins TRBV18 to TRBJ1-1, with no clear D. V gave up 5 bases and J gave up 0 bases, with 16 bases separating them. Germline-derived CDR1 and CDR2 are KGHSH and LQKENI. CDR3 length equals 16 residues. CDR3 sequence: CASSTLPGVMNTEAFF. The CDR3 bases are TGTGCCAGCTCAACCCTCCCCGGGGTCATGAACACTGAAGCTTTCTTT.

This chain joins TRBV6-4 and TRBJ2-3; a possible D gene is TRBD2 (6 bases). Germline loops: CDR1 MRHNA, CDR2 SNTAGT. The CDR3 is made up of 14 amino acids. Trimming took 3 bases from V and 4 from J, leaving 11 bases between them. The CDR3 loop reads CASSDAGQADTQYF. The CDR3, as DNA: TGTGCCAGCAGTGATGCGGGGCAAGCAGATACGCAGTATTTT.

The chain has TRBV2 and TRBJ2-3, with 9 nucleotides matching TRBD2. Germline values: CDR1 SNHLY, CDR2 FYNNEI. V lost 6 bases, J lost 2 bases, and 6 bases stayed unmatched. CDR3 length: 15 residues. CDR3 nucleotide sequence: TGTGCCAGCAGGGGGGAGCGGGGGGTCACAGATACGCAGTATTTT. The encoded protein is CASRGERGVTDTQYF.

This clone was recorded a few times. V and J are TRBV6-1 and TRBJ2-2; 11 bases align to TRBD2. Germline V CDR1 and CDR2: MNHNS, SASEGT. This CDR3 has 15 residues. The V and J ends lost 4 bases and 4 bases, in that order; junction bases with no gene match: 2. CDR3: CASSVLAGGTGELFF. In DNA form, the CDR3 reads TGTGCCAGCAGTGTGCTAGCGGGGGGCACCGGGGAGCTGTTTTTT.

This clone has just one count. This CDR3 is CASNTGGPEAFF. The CDR3 region has the DNA TGTGCCAGCAATACAGGGGGCCCTGAAGCTTTCTTT. J is TRBJ1-1 and V is TRBV25-1; TRBD1 aligns across 9 bases. Germline-derived CDR1 and CDR2 are MGHDK and SYGVNS. There are 12 residues in the CDR3. Trimming cost V 7 bases and J 6 bases; bases outside gene matches: 3.

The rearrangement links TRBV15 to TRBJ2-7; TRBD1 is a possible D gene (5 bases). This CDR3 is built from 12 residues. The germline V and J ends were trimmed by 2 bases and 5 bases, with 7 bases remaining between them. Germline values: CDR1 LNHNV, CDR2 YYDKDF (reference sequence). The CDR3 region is CATSRQGDEQYF. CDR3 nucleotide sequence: TGTGCCACCAGCAGACAGGGCGACGAGCAGTACTTC.

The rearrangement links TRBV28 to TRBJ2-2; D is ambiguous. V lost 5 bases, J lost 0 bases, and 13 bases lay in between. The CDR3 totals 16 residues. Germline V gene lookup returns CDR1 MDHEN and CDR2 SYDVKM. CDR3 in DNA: TGTGCCAGCAGTCGCCCGGGTTCAGCGAACACCGGGGAGCTGTTTTTT. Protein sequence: CASSRPGSANTGELFF.

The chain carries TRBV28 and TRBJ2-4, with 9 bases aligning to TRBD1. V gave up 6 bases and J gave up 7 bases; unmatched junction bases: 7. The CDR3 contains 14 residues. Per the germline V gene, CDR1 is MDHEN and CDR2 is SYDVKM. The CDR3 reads CASRPSGTGNIQYF. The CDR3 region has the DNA TGTGCCAGCAGGCCCTCCGGGACAGGGAACATTCAGTACTTC.

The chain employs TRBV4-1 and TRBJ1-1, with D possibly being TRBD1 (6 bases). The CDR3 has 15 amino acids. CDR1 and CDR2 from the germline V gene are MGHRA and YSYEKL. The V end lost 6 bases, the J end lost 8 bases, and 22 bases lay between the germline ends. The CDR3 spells CASSPLRGGPIEAFF. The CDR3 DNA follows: TGCGCCAGCAGTCCCCTAAGGGGGGGACCCATAGAAGCTTTCTTT.

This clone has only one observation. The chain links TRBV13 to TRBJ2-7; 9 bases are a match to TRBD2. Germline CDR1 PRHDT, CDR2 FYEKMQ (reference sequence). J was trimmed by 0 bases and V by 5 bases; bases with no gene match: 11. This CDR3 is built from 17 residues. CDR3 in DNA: TGTGCCAGCAGCCCCCTTGCTAGCGGGGCGAGCTCCTACGAGCAGTACTTC. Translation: CASSPLASGASSYEQYF. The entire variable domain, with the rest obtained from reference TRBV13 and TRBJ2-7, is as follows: AAGVIQSPRHLIKEKRETATLKCYPIPRHDTVYWYQQGPGQDPQFLISFYEKMQSDKGSIPDRFSAQQFSDYHSELNMSSLELGDSALYFCASSPLASGASSYEQYFGPGTRLTVT.